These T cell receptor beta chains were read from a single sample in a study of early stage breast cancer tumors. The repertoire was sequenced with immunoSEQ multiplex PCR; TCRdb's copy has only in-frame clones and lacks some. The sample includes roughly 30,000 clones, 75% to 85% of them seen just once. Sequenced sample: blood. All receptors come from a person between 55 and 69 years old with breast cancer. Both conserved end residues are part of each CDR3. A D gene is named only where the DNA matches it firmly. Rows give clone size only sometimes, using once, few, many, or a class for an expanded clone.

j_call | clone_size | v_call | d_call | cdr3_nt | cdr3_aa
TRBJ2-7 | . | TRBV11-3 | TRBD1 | TGTGCCAGCAGCTTAGGTGGGGACAGCTCCTACGAGCAGTACTTC | CASSLGGDSSYEQYF
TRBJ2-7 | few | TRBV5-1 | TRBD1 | TGCGCCAGCAGCCCGACAGGGGGGAACTACGAGCAGTACTTC | CASSPTGGNYEQYF
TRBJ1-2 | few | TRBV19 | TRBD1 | TGTGCCAGTAGTATCGAAAACAGGGGTGGCTACACCTTC | CASSIENRGGYTF
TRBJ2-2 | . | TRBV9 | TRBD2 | TGTGCCAGCAGCCCCCGGGGAGCGGGAGAACCCGGGGAGCTGTTTTTT | CASSPRGAGEPGELFF
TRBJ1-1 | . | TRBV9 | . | TGTGCCAGCAGCCCCGCAGAGAACACTGAAGCTTTCTTT | CASSPAENTEAFF
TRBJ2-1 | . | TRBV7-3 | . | TGTGCCAGCAGCCCGCTCCCGGGAGCCCACAATGAGCAGTTCTTC | CASSPLPGAHNEQFF
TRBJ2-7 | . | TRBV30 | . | TGTGCCTGGAGTGGGGAGCTCTCCTACGAGCAGTACTTC | CAWSGELSYEQYF
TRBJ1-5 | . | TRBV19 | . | TGTGCCAGTAGCGCAGGGGCGAGAGAACAGCCCCAGCATTTT | CASSAGAREQPQHF
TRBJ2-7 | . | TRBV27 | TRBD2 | TGTGCCAGCAGTTTAGGGCCGTTAGCGGGAGGGAAGGTCTACGAGCAGTACTTC | CASSLGPLAGGKVYEQYF
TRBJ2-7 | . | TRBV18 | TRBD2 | TGTGCCAGCTCGTCTGGAGCGGGAGGGCCGCCCGAGCAGTACTTC | CASSSGAGGPPEQYF
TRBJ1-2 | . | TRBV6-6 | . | TGTGCCAGCAGTACACCAGGCTTAGCTAACTATGGCTACACCTTC | CASSTPGLANYGYTF
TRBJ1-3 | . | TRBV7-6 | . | TGTGCCAGCAGCTTAGAAGGTGGGGCGGCTGAGGGAAACACCATATATTTT | CASSLEGGAAEGNTIYF
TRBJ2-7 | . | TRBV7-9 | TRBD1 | TGTGCCAGCACCAACCGGGACAGCTCCTACGAGCAGTACTTC | CASTNRDSSYEQYF
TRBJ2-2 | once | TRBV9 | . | TGTGCCAGCAGCTTAAACACCGGGGAGCTGTTTTTT | CASSLNTGELFF
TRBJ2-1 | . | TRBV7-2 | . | TGTGCCAGCAGCCCAAACATGAACTCCTACAATGAGCAGTTCTTC | CASSPNMNSYNEQFF
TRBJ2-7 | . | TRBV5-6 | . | TGTGCCAGCAGCCTCGGCTACGAGCAGTACTTC | CASSLGYEQYF
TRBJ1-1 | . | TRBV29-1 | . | TGCAGCGTTGGGACACAGGCGAACACTGAAGCTTTCTTT | CSVGTQANTEAFF
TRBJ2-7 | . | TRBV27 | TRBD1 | TGTGCCAGCAGTCTTGCCGGGACAGGGTCGTTCTACGAGCAGTACTTC | CASSLAGTGSFYEQYF
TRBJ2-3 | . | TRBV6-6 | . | TGTGCCAGCAGTTGGGCTAGCGCGAGCACAGATACGCAGTATTTT | CASSWASASTDTQYF
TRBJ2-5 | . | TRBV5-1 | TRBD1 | TGCGCCAGCAGCCTCGGACAGGCCCCAGAGACCCAGTACTTC | CASSLGQAPETQYF
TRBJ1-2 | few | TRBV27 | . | TGTGCCAGCAGTTTGCAAGGGGACTATGGCTACACCTTC | CASSLQGDYGYTF
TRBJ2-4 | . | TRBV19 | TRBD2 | TGTGCCAGTAATAGCGGGAGGGGAAACATTCAGTACTTC | CASNSGRGNIQYF
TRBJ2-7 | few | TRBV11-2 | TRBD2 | TGTGCCAGCAGCCCGGGACTAGCGGGCTACGAGCAGTACTTC | CASSPGLAGYEQYF
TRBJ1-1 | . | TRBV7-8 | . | TGTGCCAGCAGCTGGGGCACCAGGAACACTGAAGCTTTCTTT | CASSWGTRNTEAFF
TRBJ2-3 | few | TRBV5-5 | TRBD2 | TGTGCCAGCAGCTTGTCGTTGGTAGCGGGGGATACGCAGTATTTT | CASSLSLVAGDTQYF
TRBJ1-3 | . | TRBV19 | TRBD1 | TGTGCCAGTAGCCCTCCAGGGACAGCCCGAAACACCATATATTTT | CASSPPGTARNTIYF
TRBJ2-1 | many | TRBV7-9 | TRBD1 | TGTGCCAGCAGGGACGCCGGGACAGGGTTTTACAATGAGCAGTTCTTC | CASRDAGTGFYNEQFF
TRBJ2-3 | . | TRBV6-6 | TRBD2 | TGTGCCAGCAGCGCGACTAGCGGCGGAACAGATACGCAGTATTTT | CASSATSGGTDTQYF
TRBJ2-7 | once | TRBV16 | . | TGTGCCAGCAGCCTCGAGGCCTCCTACGAGCAGTACTTC | CASSLEASYEQYF
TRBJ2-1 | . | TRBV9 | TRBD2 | TGTGCCAGCAGCGTGCGAGCGGGAGGGTTGGTCAATGAGCAGTTCTTC | CASSVRAGGLVNEQFF
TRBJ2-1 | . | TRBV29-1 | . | TGCAGCCCCTCGCCCTACTACAATGAGCAGTTCTTC | CSPSPYYNEQFF
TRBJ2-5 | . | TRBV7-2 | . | TGTGCCAGCAGCTTAGGAGCCGGAGAGACCCAGTACTTC | CASSLGAGETQYF
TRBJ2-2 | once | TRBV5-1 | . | TGCGCCAGCAGCTTACCGACTAGTTCTAACACCGGGGAGCTGTTTTTT | CASSLPTSSNTGELFF
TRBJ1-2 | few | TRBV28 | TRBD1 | TGTGCCAGCAGGATAACAGGGGGCGGGGGAGGCTACACCTTC | CASRITGGGGGYTF
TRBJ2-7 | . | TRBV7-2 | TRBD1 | TGTGCCAGCACCCCGGGACAGGGCAACTACGAGCAGTACTTC | CASTPGQGNYEQYF
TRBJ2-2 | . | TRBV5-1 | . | TGCGCCAGCAGCTTGGTACAGGGATTGTCCGGGGAGCTGTTTTTT | CASSLVQGLSGELFF
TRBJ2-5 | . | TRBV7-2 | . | TGTGCCAGCAGCTTAGATGGTCTACAAGAGACCCAGTACTTC | CASSLDGLQETQYF
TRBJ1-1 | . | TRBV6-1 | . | TGTGCCAGCAGTGAATTCAGTCGGTGGCGGACTGAAGCTTTCTTT | CASSEFSRWRTEAFF
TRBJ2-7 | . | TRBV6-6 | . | TGTGCCAGCAACGGGGGGCTTACCTACGAGCAGTACTTC | CASNGGLTYEQYF
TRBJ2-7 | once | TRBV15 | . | TGTGCCACCAGCAGGGAGGCCGACGAGCAGTACTTC | CATSREADEQYF
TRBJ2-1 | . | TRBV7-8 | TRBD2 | TGTGCCAGCAGCTTAACGGCGGGAGGAACATCGGGTAATGAGCAGTTCTTC | CASSLTAGGTSGNEQFF
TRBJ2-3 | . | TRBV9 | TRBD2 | TGTGCCAGCAGCGTAGGGGAGCGGGGTGGACGCACAGATACGCAGTATTTT | CASSVGERGGRTDTQYF
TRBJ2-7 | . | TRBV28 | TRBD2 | TGTGCCAGCAGCGAACTAGCGGGAGGGCGGTACGAGCAGTACTTC | CASSELAGGRYEQYF
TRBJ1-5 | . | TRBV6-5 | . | TGTGCCAGCACCCGGGAATTTGGTCAGCCCCAGCATTTT | CASTREFGQPQHF
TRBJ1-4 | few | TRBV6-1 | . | TGTGCCAGCAGTGAAGGGCAGGGGTCTAACGAAAAACTGTTTTTT | CASSEGQGSNEKLFF
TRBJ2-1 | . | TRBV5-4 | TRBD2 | TGTGCCAGCAGCGCACCCTCACTAGCGGGAGGGCGCAATGAGCAGTTCTTC | CASSAPSLAGGRNEQFF
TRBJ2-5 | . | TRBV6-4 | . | TGTGCCAGCAGTGAAACAGCTGAAGAGACCCAGTACTTC | CASSETAEETQYF
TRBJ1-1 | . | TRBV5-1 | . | TGCGCCAGCAGCTTAAGAGAACGAGGGCCTGAAGCTTTCTTT | CASSLRERGPEAFF
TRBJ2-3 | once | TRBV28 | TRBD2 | TGTGCCACTAAACCTAGCGGGGGGTTCACAGATACGCAGTATTTT | CATKPSGGFTDTQYF
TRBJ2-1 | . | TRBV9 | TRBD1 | TGTGCCAGCAGCCCCAACCCCACCGGGACAGGGAACAATGAGCAGTTCTTC | CASSPNPTGTGNNEQFF
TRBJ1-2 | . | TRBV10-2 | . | TGCGCCAGCAGTGAGTCTAGTGGGCTTGGCTATGGCTACACCTTC | CASSESSGLGYGYTF
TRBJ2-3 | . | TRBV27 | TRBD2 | TGTGCCAGCAGTCCTCTGACTAGCGGGAGGGCCCTCGCAGATACGCAGTATTTT | CASSPLTSGRALADTQYF
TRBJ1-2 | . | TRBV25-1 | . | TGTGCCAGCAGTGAACCCTCGGGGATGAATGGCTACACCTTC | CASSEPSGMNGYTF
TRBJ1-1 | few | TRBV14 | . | TGTGCCAGCAGCCAAGATGGTTGGGCAGCGGGGAATTCTGAAGCTTTCTTT | CASSQDGWAAGNSEAFF
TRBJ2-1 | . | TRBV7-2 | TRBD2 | TGTGCCAGCAGCTCTCGGACTAGCGGGACCTACAATGAGCAGTTCTTC | CASSSRTSGTYNEQFF
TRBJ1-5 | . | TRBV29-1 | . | TGCAGCGTAAAGGCTACAGGAAATAGCAATCAGCCCCAGCATTTT | CSVKATGNSNQPQHF
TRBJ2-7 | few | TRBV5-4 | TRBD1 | TGTGCCAGCAGCGCCGGACAGGGGAGAGTCGAGCAGTACTTC | CASSAGQGRVEQYF
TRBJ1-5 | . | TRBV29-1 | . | TGCAGCGTTATCGACAGGACGAGCAATCAGCCCCAGCATTTT | CSVIDRTSNQPQHF